Listed here is a single TCR beta chain. These data originate in a study of shared clonotypes between healthy human individuals. Overall study: Three CD4 naive, three CD4 memory, two CD8 naive and one CD8 memory plate were used per donor.

TCRdb's copy holds only in-frame clones and misses some; the assay was immunoSEQ multiplex PCR. The sample includes 950,000 to 1,300,000 clones, under 80% of them seen just once. Trimming left V 7 bases short and J 9 bases short, with 13 bases between. The germline CDR1 and CDR2 sequences are LNHDA and SQIVND (reference sequence). The CDR3 sequence is 13 residues long. This rearrangement joins TRBV19 to TRBJ1-6; D might be TRBD1 (5 bases). Material for sequencing was memory CD4+ T cells sorted from blood. Subset given: CD45RA-negative fraction. The receptor was isolated from a man aged 18 to 30 in good health. As DNA, the CDR3 is TGTGCCAGTACCGAAAGGGGCTCTTCACCCCTCCACTTT. It codes for CASTERGSSPLHF.